This TCR beta chain was recovered during a study of neurological immune-mediated disorders. This clonotype was observed at least ten times. Antigen unknown. Synthesis of cDNA used 5'RACE (with 10-nucleotide random UMIs). One entry per CDR3 protein, called by TCRdb with MiXCR from the 5' RACE reads. The profile shows fewer than 45,000 distinct CDR3 sequences, roughly 7.3% of them singletons. Volunteers at a blood bank in Maryland, USA, were the healthy controls. The unsorted libraries were generated from a total of 2 million PBMCs, which had been stored in RNAlater at -80 C. Losses at the gene ends were 4 bases for V and 2 bases for J; bases not matched to a gene: 5. The CDR3 spans 15 residues. Looked up from germline, CDR1 is LGHDT and CDR2 is YNNKEL (reference sequence). Points from the study as a whole: The most TCR clonal expansion was seen in HTLV-1-associated myelopathy, and the least was seen in multiple sclerosis, which fell below healthy controls.

The sequencing sample was made of PBMCs. J is TRBJ2-3 and V is TRBV3-1, with 8 bases identical to TRBD2. The TCR sequence derives from a woman aged 40 to 50 in good health. CDR3 residues: CASSLKRGFTDTQYF. The CDR3 DNA is TGTGCCAGCAGCCTCAAGCGGGGGTTCACAGATACGCAGTATTTT.